A selection of T cell receptor beta chains follows, all from one sample in a study of CD4 T cells in relation to SARS-CoV-2 and coronaviruses. These receptors are not linked to any known antigen. Assay: immunoSEQ multiplex PCR; the TCRdb copy retains only in-frame clones and omits some. The sample carries about 21,000 clones, 72% recorded once. Sequencing was carried out using CD4+ T cells from PBMCs, cultured in vitro. These TCRs come from a human donor in good health. Both conserved end residues are part of each CDR3. The D gene is left open where the match is weak. Size is omitted from some rows. Given values are once, few, many or a class for expanded clones.

size: NA; V: TRBV3-1/TRBV3-2; J: TRBJ2-1; D: NA; CDR3: CASSPTDGASSYNEQFF; DNA: TGTGCCAGCAGCCCTACGGATGGCGCGAGCTCCTACAATGAGCAGTTCTTC
size: NA; V: TRBV12-5; J: TRBJ2-5; D: TRBD1; CDR3: CASGPETGGLKETQYF; DNA: TGTGCTAGTGGTCCCGAGACAGGGGGCTTGAAGGAGACCCAGTACTTC
size: NA; V: TRBV3-1/TRBV3-2; J: TRBJ2-3; D: NA; CDR3: CASSQGLFPDTQYF; DNA: TGTGCCAGCAGCCAAGGACTGTTTCCGGATACGCAGTATTTT
size: few; V: TRBV19; J: TRBJ1-1; D: NA; CDR3: CASTIVRGTEAFF; DNA: TGTGCCAGTACTATAGTACGAGGCACTGAAGCTTTCTTT
size: NA; V: TRBV6-2/TRBV6-3; J: TRBJ2-7; D: NA; CDR3: CASSYLRYEQYF; DNA: TGTGCCAGCAGTTACCTCCGTTACGAGCAGTACTTC
size: few; V: TRBV9; J: TRBJ1-5; D: TRBD1; CDR3: CASSVGGDRGSQPQHF; DNA: TGTGCCAGCAGCGTAGGGGGGGACAGGGGGAGTCAGCCCCAGCATTTT
size: NA; V: TRBV6-2/TRBV6-3; J: TRBJ2-3; D: NA; CDR3: CASSYSQGTDTQYF; DNA: TGTGCCAGCAGTTACTCCCAGGGAACAGATACGCAGTATTTT
size: few; V: TRBV10-3; J: TRBJ2-2; D: NA; CDR3: CAISKVDTNTGELFF; DNA: TGTGCCATCAGTAAGGTGGACACTAACACCGGGGAGCTGTTTTTT
size: few; V: TRBV6-5; J: TRBJ1-2; D: TRBD1; CDR3: CASSYTGDVGYGYTF; DNA: TGTGCCAGCAGTTACACAGGGGATGTCGGCTATGGCTACACCTTC
size: NA; V: TRBV19; J: TRBJ2-3; D: NA; CDR3: CASSIRGYTDTQYF; DNA: TGTGCCAGTAGTATTCGGGGGTACACAGATACGCAGTATTTT
size: NA; V: TRBV9; J: TRBJ1-4; D: TRBD1; CDR3: CASSVGTGGVEKLFF; DNA: TGTGCCAGCAGCGTAGGGACAGGGGGGGTTGAAAAACTGTTTTTT
size: NA; V: TRBV5-1; J: TRBJ2-3; D: TRBD1; CDR3: CASSRDRVTDTQYF; DNA: TGCGCCAGCAGCCGGGACAGGGTCACAGATACGCAGTATTTT
size: NA; V: TRBV11-2; J: TRBJ2-1; D: TRBD1; CDR3: CASSFLRGNEQFF; DNA: TGTGCCAGCAGCTTTCTCAGGGGGAATGAGCAGTTCTTC
size: NA; V: TRBV7-3; J: TRBJ2-1; D: TRBD2; CDR3: CASSPSRTSGNNEQFF; DNA: TGTGCCAGCAGCCCATCGCGGACTAGCGGGAACAATGAGCAGTTCTTC